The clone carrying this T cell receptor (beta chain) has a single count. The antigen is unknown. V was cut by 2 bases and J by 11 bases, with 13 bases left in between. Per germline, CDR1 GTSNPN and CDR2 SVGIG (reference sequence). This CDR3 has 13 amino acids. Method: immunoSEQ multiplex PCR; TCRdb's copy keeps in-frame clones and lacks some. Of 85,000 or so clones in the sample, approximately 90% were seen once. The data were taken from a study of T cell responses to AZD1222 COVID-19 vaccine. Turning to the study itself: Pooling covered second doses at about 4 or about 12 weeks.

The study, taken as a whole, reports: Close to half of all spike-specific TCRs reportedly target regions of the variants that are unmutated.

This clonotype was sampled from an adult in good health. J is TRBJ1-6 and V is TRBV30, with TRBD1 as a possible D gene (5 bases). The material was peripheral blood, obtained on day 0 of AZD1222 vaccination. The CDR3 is CAWSQGSPPPLHF. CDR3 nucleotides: TGTGCCTGGAGTCAGGGCAGTCCTCCACCCCTCCACTTT.